A selection of T cell receptor beta chains follows, all from one sample in a study of blood T cell repertoires in COVID-19. Produced via immunoSEQ multiplex PCR; TCRdb's table is partial and in-frame only. The data hold 53,000 or so clones, with around 85% observed a single time. Sequenced material: peripheral blood. The source is a man aged 65 to 85 with active COVID-19. The CDR3 runs from the conserved cysteine through the conserved F or W. D genes are given only for firm matches. The size of a clone is reported for some rows only, either as once, few or many, or as a class for expanded clones.

D gene | J gene | clone size | V gene | CDR3 protein | CDR3 DNA
TRBD1 | TRBJ2-4 | - | TRBV27 | CASSLWDRGHIQYF | TGTGCCAGCAGTTTATGGGACAGGGGGCACATTCAGTACTTC
- | TRBJ2-2 | - | TRBV5-5 | CASSPTGTGELFF | TGTGCCAGCAGCCCGACGGGCACCGGGGAGCTGTTTTTT
- | TRBJ1-1 | - | TRBV3-1/TRBV3-2 | CASSWGGGDTEAFF | TGTGCCAGCAGCTGGGGAGGCGGCGACACTGAAGCTTTCTTT
- | TRBJ2-5 | - | TRBV30 | CAWSTGTFTATQYF | TGTGCCTGGAGTACCGGGACATTTACTGCGACCCAGTACTTC
TRBD1 | TRBJ2-7 | - | TRBV11-2 | CASSPDRGEQYF | TGTGCCAGCAGCCCCGACAGGGGCGAGCAGTACTTC
- | TRBJ2-5 | - | TRBV29-1 | CSADSMLEETQYF | TGCAGCGCGGACAGCATGTTGGAAGAGACCCAGTACTTC
- | TRBJ1-4 | - | TRBV25-1 | CASSEWASATNEKLFF | TGTGCCAGCAGTGAATGGGCGTCGGCAACTAATGAAAAACTGTTTTTT
- | TRBJ1-6 | - | TRBV6-2/TRBV6-3 | CASSYEIGGSYNSPLHF | TGTGCCAGCAGTTACGAGATTGGCGGGTCCTATAATTCACCCCTCCACTTT
TRBD2 | TRBJ2-3 | - | TRBV5-1 | CASSLLTSGNTDTQYF | TGCGCCAGCAGCCTATTGACTAGCGGGAACACAGATACGCAGTATTTT
- | TRBJ1-6 | - | TRBV28 | CASSLGGGGARYSPLHF | TGTGCCAGCAGTTTAGGGGGTGGGGGCGCCCGATATTCACCCCTCCACTTT
- | TRBJ1-2 | few | TRBV7-2 | CASSPRQGIGYTF | TGTGCCAGCAGCCCTCGCCAGGGGATTGGCTACACCTTC
- | TRBJ1-2 | - | TRBV5-1 | CASSPTTGMNYGYTF | TGCGCCAGCAGCCCAACCACAGGGATGAACTATGGCTACACCTTC
- | TRBJ2-3 | - | TRBV7-9 | CASSLKGGGTDTQYF | TGTGCCAGCAGCTTAAAGGGGGGGGGCACAGATACGCAGTATTTT
TRBD2 | TRBJ2-5 | - | TRBV4-3 | CASSQDPSGGQETQYF | TGCGCCAGCAGCCAAGATCCTAGCGGGGGCCAAGAGACCCAGTACTTC
- | TRBJ2-3 | - | TRBV3-1/TRBV3-2 | CASSLSDYLNTDTQYF | TGTGCCAGCAGCCTCTCCGACTACTTAAACACAGATACGCAGTATTTT
- | TRBJ2-1 | - | TRBV19 | CASSMRSQGSNEQFF | TGTGCCAGTAGTATGCGTTCGCAGGGTAGCAATGAGCAGTTCTTC
- | TRBJ2-1 | - | TRBV5-1 | CASSLVVSFNEQFF | TGCGCCAGCAGCTTGGTAGTCTCATTCAATGAGCAGTTCTTC
- | TRBJ2-1 | - | TRBV6-2/TRBV6-3 | CASSAGPNNEQFF | TGTGCCAGCAGTGCGGGACCCAACAATGAGCAGTTCTTC
- | TRBJ2-1 | - | TRBV12-2 | CASRLTRLWYNEQFF | TGTGCAAGTCGCTTAACTCGGTTATGGTACAATGAGCAGTTCTTC
- | TRBJ2-5 | once | TRBV30 | CAWSLSQETQYF | TGTGCCTGGAGTCTCTCCCAAGAGACCCAGTACTTC
TRBD1 | TRBJ2-5 | - | TRBV7-2 | CASSLLGQGIWETQYF | TGTGCCAGCAGCTTACTGGGACAGGGGATTTGGGAGACCCAGTACTTC
- | TRBJ2-1 | - | TRBV7-2 | CASSLAVGSGNAFF | -
TRBD2 | TRBJ2-1 | - | TRBV25-1 | CASSETGRLAGTDEQFF | TGTGCCAGCAGTGAAACGGGTAGGCTAGCGGGAACGGATGAGCAGTTCTTC
TRBD1 | TRBJ2-7 | - | TRBV7-2 | CASSHGTASYEQYF | TGTGCCAGCAGCCACGGGACAGCCTCCTACGAGCAGTACTTC
- | TRBJ2-5 | - | TRBV28 | CASSLSAKGGETQYF | TGTGCCAGCAGTCTATCCGCTAAGGGGGGGGAGACCCAGTACTTC
- | TRBJ1-2 | - | TRBV2 | CASSEELRYGYTF | TGTGCCAGCAGTGAGGAGCTGCGCTATGGCTACACCTTC
- | TRBJ1-6 | - | TRBV11-2 | CASSPLQGTVSPLHF | TGTGCCAGCAGCCCCCTTCAGGGAACCGTCTCACCCCTCCACTTT
TRBD1 | TRBJ1-1 | - | TRBV5-1 | CASSSPGGIQNTEAFF | TGCGCCAGCAGCTCTCCAGGGGGGATTCAGAACACTGAAGCTTTCTTT
TRBD1 | TRBJ2-1 | - | TRBV11-2 | CASSKRQQGGVGNEQFF | TGTGCCAGCAGCAAAAGGCAACAGGGGGGTGTTGGCAATGAGCAGTTCTTC
- | TRBJ1-5 | - | TRBV28 | CASIIGGLPSSNQPQHF | TGTGCCAGCATAATCGGGGGACTTCCGAGTAGCAATCAGCCCCAGCATTTT
- | TRBJ2-3 | - | TRBV15 | CATSSLGQFTDTQYF | TGTGCCACCAGCAGTCTCGGACAGTTCACAGATACGCAGTATTTT
- | TRBJ2-6 | - | TRBV18 | CASSPEGVGANVLTF | TGTGCCAGCTCACCAGAGGGGGTCGGGGCCAACGTCCTGACTTTC
- | TRBJ1-5 | - | TRBV30 | CAWSVLEQNQPQHF | TGTGCCTGGAGTGTACTAGAACAGAATCAGCCCCAGCATTTT
TRBD1 | TRBJ2-7 | - | TRBV6-5 | CASRPGQGYEQYF | TGTGCCAGCAGACCGGGACAGGGGTACGAGCAGTACTTC